This section outlines one TCR beta chain sequence together with its context. These data belong to a study of blood T cell repertoires in COVID-19. Overall study context: Sites in the United States, Italy and Spain provided acute and convalescent COVID-19 samples. Nucleic acid was either cDNA or gDNA, and it came from T cells, B-cell-depleted T cells, or PBMCs.

Assay: immunoSEQ multiplex PCR; the TCRdb copy retains only in-frame clones and omits some. The data show fewer than 250,000 clones, with 70% to 90% seen just once and about 1.1% held by the top ten. The sample was peripheral blood. The receptor was isolated from a man aged 25-40 years with acute or convalescent COVID-19.

CDR3: CASSVMVVARGSSYEQYF. The CDR3 DNA reads TGTGCCAGCAGTGTAATGGTAGTCGCCAGGGGGTCCTCCTACGAGCAGTACTTC. This chain connects TRBV2 to TRBJ2-7; 7 positions match TRBD1. Germline CDR1 SNHLY, CDR2 FYNNEI. J gave up 0 bases and V 4 bases, and 15 bases lay outside the gene matches. The CDR3 covers 18 residues.